The clone carrying this T cell receptor beta chain was counted at least ten times. Antigen specificity is unknown. The V gene lost 1 base and the J gene lost 2 bases, with 2 bases spanning the gap. Germline V lookup: CDR1 DFQATT, CDR2 SNEGSKA (reference sequence). CDR3 length equals 11 residues. The data were taken from a study of CD8 T cells in ankylosing spondylitis. General study results and limits: The study identified a TCR beta motif of several highly homologous variants that appeared characteristic of ankylosing spondylitis blood. Reportedly, significant enrichment of disease-linked clones occurred in matched ankylosing spondylitis synovial fluid. Several of the motif variants were reported before in synovial fluid and blood from reactive arthritis. Disease-linked clones were found to be CD8+ and relatively rare in peripheral blood.

From the 5' RACE reads, TCRdb called clonotypes with MiXCR, one entry per CDR3 protein. The table has hundreds of thousands of distinct CDR3 sequences, less than 9.5% seen once. The sequenced sample was blood, either unsorted or a sorted T cell fraction (not recorded which). The rearrangement links TRBV20-1 to TRBJ1-1; D gene uncertain. The receptor comes from a female donor with ankylosing spondylitis or in good health (not recorded which). This CDR3 reads CSARVNTEAFF. In DNA, the CDR3 is TGCAGTGCTAGAGTAAACACTGAAGCTTTCTTT.